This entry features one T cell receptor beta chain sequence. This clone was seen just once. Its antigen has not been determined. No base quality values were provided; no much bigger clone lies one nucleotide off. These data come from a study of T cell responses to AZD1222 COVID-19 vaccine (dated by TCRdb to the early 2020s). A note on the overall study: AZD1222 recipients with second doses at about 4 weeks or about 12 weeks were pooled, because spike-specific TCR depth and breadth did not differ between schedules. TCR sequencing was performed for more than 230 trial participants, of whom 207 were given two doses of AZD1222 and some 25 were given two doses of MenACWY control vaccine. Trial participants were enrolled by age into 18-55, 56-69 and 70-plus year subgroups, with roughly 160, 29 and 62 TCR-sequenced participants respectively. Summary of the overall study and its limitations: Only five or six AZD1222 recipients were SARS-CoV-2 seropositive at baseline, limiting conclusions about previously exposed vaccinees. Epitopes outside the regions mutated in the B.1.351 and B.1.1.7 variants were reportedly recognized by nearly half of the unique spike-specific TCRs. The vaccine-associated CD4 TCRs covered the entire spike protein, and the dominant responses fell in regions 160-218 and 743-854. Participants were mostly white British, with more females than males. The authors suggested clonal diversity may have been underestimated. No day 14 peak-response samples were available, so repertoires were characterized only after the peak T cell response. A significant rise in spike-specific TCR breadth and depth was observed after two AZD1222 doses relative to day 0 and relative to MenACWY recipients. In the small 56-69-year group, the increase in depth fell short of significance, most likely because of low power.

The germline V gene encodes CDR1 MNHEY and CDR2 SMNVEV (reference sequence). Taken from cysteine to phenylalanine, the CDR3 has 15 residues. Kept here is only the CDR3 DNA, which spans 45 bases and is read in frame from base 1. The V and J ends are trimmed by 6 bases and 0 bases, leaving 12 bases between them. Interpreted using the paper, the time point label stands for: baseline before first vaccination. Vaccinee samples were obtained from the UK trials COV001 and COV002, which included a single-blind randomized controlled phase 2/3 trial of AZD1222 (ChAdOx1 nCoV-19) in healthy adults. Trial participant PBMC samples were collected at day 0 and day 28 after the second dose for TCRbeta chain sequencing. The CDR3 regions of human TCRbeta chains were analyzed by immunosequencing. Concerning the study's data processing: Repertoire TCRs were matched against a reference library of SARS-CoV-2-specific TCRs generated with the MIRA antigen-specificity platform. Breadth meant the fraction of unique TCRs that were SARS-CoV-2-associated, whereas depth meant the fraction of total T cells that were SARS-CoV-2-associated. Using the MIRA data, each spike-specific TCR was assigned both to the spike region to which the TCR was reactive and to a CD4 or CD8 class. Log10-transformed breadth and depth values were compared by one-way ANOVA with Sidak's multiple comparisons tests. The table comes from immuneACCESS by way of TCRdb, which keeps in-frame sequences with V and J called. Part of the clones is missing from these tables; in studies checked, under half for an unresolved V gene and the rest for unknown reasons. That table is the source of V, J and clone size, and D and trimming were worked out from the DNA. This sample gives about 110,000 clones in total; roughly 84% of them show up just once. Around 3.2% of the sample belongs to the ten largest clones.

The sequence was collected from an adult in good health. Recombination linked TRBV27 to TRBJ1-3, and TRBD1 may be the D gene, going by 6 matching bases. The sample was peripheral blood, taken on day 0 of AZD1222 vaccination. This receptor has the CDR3 CASRRDTGSGNTIYF. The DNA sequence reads TGTGCCAGCAGGCGGGACACAGGCTCTGGAAACACCATATATTTT.